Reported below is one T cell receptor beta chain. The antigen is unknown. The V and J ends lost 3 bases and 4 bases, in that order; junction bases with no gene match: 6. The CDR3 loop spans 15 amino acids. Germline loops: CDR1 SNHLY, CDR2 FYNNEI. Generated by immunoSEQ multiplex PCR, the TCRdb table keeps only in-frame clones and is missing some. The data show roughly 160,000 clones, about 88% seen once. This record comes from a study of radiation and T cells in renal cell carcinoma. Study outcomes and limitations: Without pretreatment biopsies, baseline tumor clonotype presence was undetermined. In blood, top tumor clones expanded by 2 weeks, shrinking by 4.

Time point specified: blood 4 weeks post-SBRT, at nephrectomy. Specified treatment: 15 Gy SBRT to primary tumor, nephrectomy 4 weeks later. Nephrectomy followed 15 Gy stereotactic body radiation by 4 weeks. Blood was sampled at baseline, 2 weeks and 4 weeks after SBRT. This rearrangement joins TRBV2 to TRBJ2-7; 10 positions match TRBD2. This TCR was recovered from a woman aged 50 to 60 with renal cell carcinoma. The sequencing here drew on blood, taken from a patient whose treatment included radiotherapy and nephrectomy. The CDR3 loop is CASSDFLAGDYEQYF. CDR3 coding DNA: TGTGCCAGCAGTGATTTCCTAGCGGGGGATTACGAGCAGTACTTC.